This entry concerns a single T cell receptor beta chain. The record originates from a study of PD-1 blockade in mismatch repair-deficient tumors. Method: immunoSEQ multiplex PCR; TCRdb's copy keeps in-frame clones and lacks some. The sample yields around 33,000 clones, over 80% seen once. Trimming at V came to 0 bases and at J to 4 bases, leaving 5 bases not matched to a gene. The germline gives CDR1 LNHNV, CDR2 YYDKDF (reference sequence). CDR3 length equals 15 residues. The source material was PBMCs, sampled around 6 weeks after starting pembrolizumab. The TCR was taken from an adult with mismatch repair-deficient cancer. The chain employs TRBV15 and TRBJ1-2, with 7 nucleotides matching TRBD1. CDR3 sequence (DNA): TGTGCCACCAGCAGAGAAAGAAGGGGGCCCTATGGCTACACCTTC. It encodes CATSRERRGPYGYTF.